Shown below are 3 T cell receptor beta chains from a single sample sequenced in a study of beta chain features in type 1 diabetes. The sequenced template was cDNA made from the entire isolated RNA. Data came from immunoSEQ multiplex PCR; TCRdb stores just in-frame clones and leaves some out. The data hold 500,000 to 700,000 clones, with around a sixth observed a single time. Sequences were obtained from naive CD4+ T cells from blood. These receptors were obtained from a man in his late teens or twenties in good health.

The genes are TRBV11-2 and TRBJ2-6; 9 nucleotides line up with TRBD1. The length of the CDR3 is 15 residues. CDR1 SGHAT and CDR2 FQNNGV come from the germline V gene. With V trimmed by 6 bases and J by 15 bases, 15 bases remained unmatched. The CDR3 region is CASRMPGQGSSDLTF. CDR3 coding DNA: TGTGCCAGCAGGATGCCGGGACAGGGATCGAGCGACCTGACTTTC.

This clone was detected only a few times. The rearrangement uses TRBV11-2 and TRBJ1-2; D uncertain. Germline CDR1 is SGHAT and CDR2 is FQNNGV. The CDR3 contains 16 residues. With 0 bases removed from V and 2 bases from J, the gap between germline ends came to 13 bases. The CDR3 DNA follows: TGTGCCAGCAGCTTAGAGCGTACGGGCAGGAACTATGGCTACACCTTC. It codes for CASSLERTGRNYGYTF.

As concerns this clone: At the DNA level, this CDR3 is encoded by other sequences in the same sample as well. The chain employs TRBV5-1 and TRBJ2-5; D remains ambiguous. V lost 0 bases and J 1 base, leaving 4 bases between the germline ends. Germline V CDR1 and CDR2: SGHRS, YFSETQ. CDR3 size: 13 residues. The CDR3 here is CASSLGPQETQYF. CDR3 nucleotides: TGCGCCAGCAGCTTGGGACCCCAAGAGACCCAGTACTTC.